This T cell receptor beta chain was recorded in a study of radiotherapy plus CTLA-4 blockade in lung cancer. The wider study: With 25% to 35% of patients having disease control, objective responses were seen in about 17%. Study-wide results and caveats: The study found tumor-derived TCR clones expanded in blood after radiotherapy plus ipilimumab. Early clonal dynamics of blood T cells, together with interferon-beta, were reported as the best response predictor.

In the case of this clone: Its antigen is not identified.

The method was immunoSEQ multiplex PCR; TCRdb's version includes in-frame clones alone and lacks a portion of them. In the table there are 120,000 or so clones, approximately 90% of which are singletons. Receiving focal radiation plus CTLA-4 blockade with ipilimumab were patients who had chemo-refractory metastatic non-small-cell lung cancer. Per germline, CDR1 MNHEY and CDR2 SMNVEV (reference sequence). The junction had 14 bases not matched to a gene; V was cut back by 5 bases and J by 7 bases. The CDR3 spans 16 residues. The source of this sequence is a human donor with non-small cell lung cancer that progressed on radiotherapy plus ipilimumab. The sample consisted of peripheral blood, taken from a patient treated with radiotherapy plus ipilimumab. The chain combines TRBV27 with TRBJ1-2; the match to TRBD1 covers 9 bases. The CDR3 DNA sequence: TGTGCCAGCAGTGCCGTCGCGGGACAGGGACAGGGTGGCTACACCTTC. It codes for CASSAVAGQGQGGYTF.